The text below deals with one TCR beta chain. Its specificity is unknown. PCR primers comprised 60 Vbeta and 13 Jbeta primers. TCRdb's copy holds only in-frame clones and misses some; the assay was immunoSEQ multiplex PCR. The sample lists some 220,000 clones; approximately 82% were seen once. The germline V gene encodes CDR1 SGHRS and CDR2 YFSETQ. The V gene lost 3 bases and the J gene lost 4 bases, with 11 bases spanning the gap. CDR3 length: 14 amino acids. This entry comes from a study of cytomegalovirus exposure and HLA in healthy donors. Study-level points and caveats: DRB1 showed the most TCR associations and HLA-C the fewest in a later analysis, as rates varied by HLA locus.

This TCR derives from a woman between 35 and 50 years old in good health and CMV-seronegative. The sequenced sample was PBMCs. The chain couples TRBV5-1 to TRBJ1-3; weak D call: TRBD1 (5 bases). CDR3 amino acids: CASSSEGLGNTIYF. Here the CDR3 DNA reads TGCGCCAGCAGCTCGGAGGGACTCGGAAACACCATATATTTT. Using reference TRBV5-1 and TRBJ1-3 for the parts outside the CDR3, the full variable domain is KAGVTQTPRYLIKTRGQQVTLSCSPISGHRSVSWYQQTPGQGLQFLFEYFSETQRNKGNFPGRFSGRQFSNSRSEMNVSTLELGDSALYLCASSSEGLGNTIYFGEGSWLTVV.